These 25 T cell receptor beta chains originate from one sample sequenced in a study of blood T cell repertoires in COVID-19. The table came from immunoSEQ multiplex PCR; TCRdb's copy has only in-frame clones and leaves some out. The table includes some 190,000 clones, 70% to 90% detected once. Material for sequencing was peripheral blood. Receptors originate from a human donor in a cohort sampled during active COVID-19.

The CDR3 nucleotides are TGTGCCAGCAGCCCCGCCCCGTCAGGGAATCCCTACGAGCAGTACTTC. Protein sequence: CASSPAPSGNPYEQYF. V is TRBV7-8 and J is TRBJ2-7; possible D gene TRBD1, 5 bases. V lost 5 bases and J lost 2, with 19 bases in between. Looked up from germline, CDR1 is SGHVS and CDR2 is FQNEAQ. The CDR3 loop spans 16 amino acids.

This rearrangement joins TRBV19 to TRBJ1-2; D is undetermined. Per germline, CDR1 LNHDA and CDR2 SQIVND (reference sequence). The V gene lost 2 bases and the J gene lost 7 bases, with 11 bases spanning the gap. This CDR3 has 13 amino acids. CDR3 loop: CASSIRGLRGYTF. The DNA for the CDR3 is TGTGCCAGTAGTATAAGAGGGCTTCGTGGCTACACCTTC.

The table lists this clone with a count of one. The rearrangement joins TRBV4-1 to TRBJ2-5; D uncertain. This CDR3 has 15 amino acids. V lost 1 base and J lost 4, with 13 bases in between. Germline V gene lookup returns CDR1 MGHRA and CDR2 YSYEKL. The DNA for the CDR3 is TGCGCCAGCAGCCAAGTTAATAACCCCGGAGAGACCCAGTACTTC. The encoded protein is CASSQVNNPGETQYF.

This clone was detected only once. The chain is built from TRBV5-1 and TRBJ2-1; the match to TRBD2 covers 8 bases. V was pared by 3 bases and J by 0 bases, with 11 bases of the junction left unmatched. CDR1 SGHRS and CDR2 YFSETQ come from the germline V gene. The length of the CDR3 is 18 residues. Here the CDR3 reads CASSSGGGRLSSYNEQFF. CDR3 DNA sequence: TGCGCCAGCAGCTCTGGAGGCGGGAGGCTTAGCTCCTACAATGAGCAGTTCTTC.

The genes are TRBV7-2 and TRBJ2-6; D perhaps matches TRBD2 (5 bases). CDR1 SGHTA and CDR2 FQGNSA come from the germline V gene. The V gene lost 2 bases and the J gene lost 1 base, with 6 bases spanning the gap. CDR3 length: 15 residues. The CDR3 reads CASSLRGSGANVLTF. The CDR3 nucleotides read TGTGCCAGCAGCTTACGGGGATCTGGGGCCAACGTCCTGACTTTC.

The V and J genes are TRBV18 and TRBJ2-1; D might be TRBD2 (5 bases). Germline CDR1 is KGHSH and CDR2 is LQKENI. The V gene lost 2 bases and the J gene lost 9 bases, with 17 bases spanning the gap. CDR3 length: 15 amino acids. The CDR3 reads CASSPYEGARTEQFF. The CDR3, as DNA: TGTGCCAGCTCACCATACGAGGGTGCAAGGACTGAGCAGTTCTTC.

This chain links TRBV24-1 with TRBJ2-1, with 9 bases matching TRBD2. The CDR3 length is 16 residues. V trimming: 5 bases; J trimming: 5 bases; junction bases outside the gene matches: 9. The germline V gene has CDR1 KGHDR and CDR2 SFDVKD. The CDR3 region is CATSAPASGVNNEQFF. The CDR3 nucleotides read TGTGCCACCAGTGCCCCTGCTAGCGGGGTGAACAATGAGCAGTTCTTC.

This chain connects TRBV4-2 to TRBJ2-5, with D tentatively TRBD2 (5 bases). Trimming removed 3 bases from V and 4 bases from J, with 21 bases in between. Looked up from germline, CDR1 is LGHNA and CDR2 is YNFKEQ. The CDR3 has 17 residues. The CDR3 region is CASSHEDVGQGRETQYF. The CDR3 region has the DNA TGTGCCAGCAGCCATGAAGACGTCGGCCAAGGGAGAGAGACCCAGTACTTC.

The genes are TRBV10-3 and TRBJ2-1, with a possible D match to TRBD1 (6 bases). Germline V lookup: CDR1 ENHRY, CDR2 SYGVKD. The CDR3 sequence is 12 residues long. Trimming cost V 4 bases and J 7 bases, with 8 bases left between them. Here the CDR3 reads CAISGRGNEQFF. CDR3 sequence (DNA): TGTGCCATCAGTGGCAGGGGAAATGAGCAGTTCTTC.

Concerning this clone itself: Compared with germline, one end of the junction differs, possibly owing to a read error. The CDR3 DNA sequence: TGCGCCAGCAGCCTTACAACTAGCGGGGCTACCCACTTC. Translating it yields CASSLTTSGATHF. The chain recombines TRBV5-1 with TRBJ2-7, with 10 bases lining up with TRBD2. This CDR3 is 13 amino acids long. Germline CDR1 SGHRS, CDR2 YFSETQ.

V usage is TRBV5-1 and J usage is TRBJ1-1, with 7 bases aligning to TRBD1. The CDR3 spans 15 residues. V dropped 0 bases and J dropped 5; count of bases not matched to a gene: 7. Germline-derived CDR1 and CDR2 are SGHRS and YFSETQ. This CDR3 reads CASSLGDPRGTEAFF. The CDR3 nucleotides read TGCGCCAGCAGCTTGGGGGACCCCAGGGGGACTGAAGCTTTCTTT.

This clone was seen a handful of times. V usage is TRBV19 and J usage is TRBJ1-6; D is unclear. The CDR3 sequence is 15 residues long. Trimming pared 5 bases from V and 6 bases from J, leaving 14 bases between. Germline values: CDR1 LNHDA, CDR2 SQIVND (reference sequence). This CDR3 is CASSLAWEINSPLHF. DNA of the CDR3: TGTGCCAGTAGTCTCGCATGGGAGATTAATTCACCCCTCCACTTT.

Comments on this clone: The DNA is omitted, as the CDR3 cannot be located on it reliably, and the CDR3 follows TCRdb's listing. The gene calls are TRBV28 and TRBJ1-1; the D segment call TRBD1 is taken from the table without a DNA check. Germline-derived CDR1 and CDR2 are MDHEN and SYDVKM. 15 amino acids form the CDR3, both terminal residues included. This chain's CDR3 is CASSSSPGGGPEAFF.

This chain joins TRBV7-8 and TRBJ1-6, with D uncertain. Trimming took off 5 bases at V and 0 bases at J, with 14 bases between the two ends. The V gene's germline CDR1 is SGHVS and CDR2 FQNEAQ. This CDR3 spans 17 amino acids. The DNA of the CDR3 is TGTGCCAGCAGCCACACCGCGGGGAGCTCCTATAATTCACCCCTCCACTTT. It yields the protein CASSHTAGSSYNSPLHF.

This clone has only a few counts. The gene calls are TRBV27 and TRBJ2-2, with TRBD1 matching 9 bases. V gave up 10 bases and J gave up 4 bases; unmatched junction bases: 10. The V gene's germline CDR1 is MNHEY and CDR2 SMNVEV (reference sequence). The CDR3 loop spans 15 amino acids. CDR3 in amino acids: CATRRDRAPTGELFF. In DNA, the CDR3 is TGTGCCACCCGAAGGGACAGGGCTCCCACCGGGGAGCTGTTTTTT.

This clone has only one observation. The J gene is TRBJ2-3, the V gene TRBV14; D gene unclear. V lost 2 bases to trimming and J lost 4 bases, with 7 bases between them. CDR3 length: 13 residues. Germline CDR1 reads SGHDN; CDR2 reads FVKESK. The CDR3 region is CASSQNPADTQYF. CDR3 nucleotide sequence: TGTGCCAGCAGCCAAAATCCAGCAGATACGCAGTATTTT.

This chain joins TRBV6-2 or TRBV6-3 and TRBJ1-2; a weak D match, TRBD1 (6 bases). There are 16 residues in the CDR3. V shed 2 bases and J shed 4 bases, with 17 bases lying between them. Germline V gives CDR1 MNHEY, CDR2 SVGEGT. CDR3 protein: CASSYLGKGVSYGYTF. The CDR3 DNA sequence: TGTGCCAGCAGTTACCTCGGCAAGGGGGTTAGCTATGGCTACACCTTC.

The chain links TRBV7-2 to TRBJ2-3; TRBD2 matches 14 bases. The CDR3 spans 16 residues. The junction had 2 bases not matched to a gene; V was cut back by 1 base and J by 5 bases. CDR1 is SGHTA, CDR2 FQGNSA, per germline. The CDR3 here is CASSLEGLAGVDTQYF. Written as DNA, the CDR3 is TGTGCCAGCAGCTTAGAGGGACTAGCGGGAGTAGATACGCAGTATTTT.

This clone was picked up one time. The chain has TRBV2 and TRBJ2-6; tentative D call: TRBD1 (6 bases). The CDR3 spans 17 residues. V was cut by 3 bases and J by 2 bases, with 14 bases left in between. CDR1 and CDR2 (germline): SNHLY, FYNNEI. CDR3 protein: CASSDGQGFAGANVLTF. Here the CDR3 DNA reads TGTGCCAGCAGTGACGGCCAGGGGTTCGCTGGGGCCAACGTCCTGACTTTC.

The chain links TRBV5-1 to TRBJ2-7; D might be TRBD1 (6 bases). This CDR3 is 12 amino acids long. Germline assignment: CDR1 SGHRS and CDR2 YFSETQ. With 6 bases removed from V and 8 bases from J, the gap between germline ends came to 15 bases. The CDR3 is CASNPEGGQQYF. CDR3 DNA sequence: TGCGCCAGCAACCCGGAAGGGGGTCAGCAGTACTTC.

The rearrangement joins TRBV30 to TRBJ2-4, with 8 positions matching TRBD2. V shed 1 base, J shed 0 bases, and the junction held 5 bases outside the gene matches. CDR3 length: 16 amino acids. Germline V gives CDR1 GTSNPN, CDR2 SVGIG (reference sequence). CDR3 protein: CAWSGAGVLAKNIQYF. In nucleotides, the CDR3 is TGTGCCTGGAGTGGAGCGGGGGTTCTAGCCAAAAACATTCAGTACTTC. The full variable domain, completed using reference TRBV30 and TRBJ2-4, is SQTIHQWPATLVQPVGSPLSLECTVEGTSNPNLYWYRQAAGRGLQLLFYSVGIGQISSEVPQNLSASRPQDRQFILSSKKLLLSDSGFYLCAWSGAGVLAKNIQYFGAGTRLSVL.

V and J are TRBV3-1 (or the pseudogene TRBV3-2) and TRBJ2-5, with TRBD2 identical over 7 bases. The trim removed 0 bases at V and 5 bases at J, leaving 12 bases unmatched. From germline, CDR1 is LGHDT and CDR2 YNNKEL (reference sequence). The CDR3 is 17 residues long. In DNA, the CDR3 is TGTGCCAGCAGCCAAGATCCTGGCGGGAGTGGTATGGAGACCCAGTACTTC. It yields the protein CASSQDPGGSGMETQYF.

The J gene is TRBJ2-1, the V gene TRBV20-1, with D uncertain. V was trimmed by 3 bases and J by 0 bases, leaving 9 bases between them. The germline V gene encodes CDR1 DFQATT and CDR2 SNEGSKA (reference sequence). This CDR3 comprises 14 residues. In DNA form, the CDR3 reads TGCAGTGCTAGTCTGTTCCCCTCCTACAATGAGCAGTTCTTC. It specifies CSASLFPSYNEQFF.

The chain uses TRBV7-2 and TRBJ2-1; D is unresolved. Trimming took off 1 base at V and 5 bases at J, with 9 bases between the two ends. There are 14 residues in the CDR3. Looked up from germline, CDR1 is SGHTA and CDR2 is FQGNSA. In nucleotides, the CDR3 is TGTGCCAGCAGCTTAGTGACCCTAGACAATGAGCAGTTCTTC. Translated: CASSLVTLDNEQFF. The whole variable domain, remainder taken from reference TRBV7-2 and TRBJ2-1, is GAGVSQSPSNKVTEKGKDVELRCDPISGHTALYWYRQSLGQGLEFLIYFQGNSAPDKSGLPSDRFSAERTGGSVSTLTIQRTQQEDSAVYLCASSLVTLDNEQFFGPGTRLTVL.

The gene calls are TRBV2 and TRBJ2-7, with TRBD2 identical over 15 bases. V dropped 9 bases and J dropped 7; count of bases not matched to a gene: 7. The V gene's germline CDR1 is SNHLY and CDR2 FYNNEI. CDR3 size: 14 residues. CDR3 region: CARGLAGGPGEQYF. For the CDR3, the DNA is TGTGCCAGGGGACTAGCGGGAGGACCGGGGGAGCAGTACTTC.